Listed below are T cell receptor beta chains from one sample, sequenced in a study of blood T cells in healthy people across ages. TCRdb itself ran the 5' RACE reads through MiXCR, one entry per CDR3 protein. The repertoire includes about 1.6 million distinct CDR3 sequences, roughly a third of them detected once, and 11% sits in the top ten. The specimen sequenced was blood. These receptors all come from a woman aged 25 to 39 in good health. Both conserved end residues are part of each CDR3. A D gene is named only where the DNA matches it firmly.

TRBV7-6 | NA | CASSPPGLSGNTIYF
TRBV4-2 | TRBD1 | CASSQAFTKIGQASPLHF
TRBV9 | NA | CASSQGQGQAFF
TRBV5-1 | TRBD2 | CASKNNIAGGPETQYF
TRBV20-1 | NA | CSATRVPYEQYF
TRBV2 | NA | CASSVQAAYNEQFF
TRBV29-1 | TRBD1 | CSASGTGISGYTF
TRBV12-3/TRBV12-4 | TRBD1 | CASSLTGRYEQYF
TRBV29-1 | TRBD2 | CSLRGLAGGGSYNEQFF
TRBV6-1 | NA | CASSEDTASYGYTF
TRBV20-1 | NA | CSARDLVRHPPHEQYF
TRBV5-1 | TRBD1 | CASSLDLTGEGRYGYTF
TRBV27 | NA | CACTLGATGELFF
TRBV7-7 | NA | CASSLRSGGTTNTGELFF
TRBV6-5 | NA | CASNLLRGYTF
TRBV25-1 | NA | CASSERGGGQETQYF
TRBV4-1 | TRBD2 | CASSQGRVTSGFDEQFF
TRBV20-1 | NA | CSARDYLDWGYTF
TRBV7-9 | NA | CASTPGSTFPYEQYF
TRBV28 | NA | CASRRGIGVSYEQYF
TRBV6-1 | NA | CGREETQYF
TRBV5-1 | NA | CASSLAAGDTGELFF
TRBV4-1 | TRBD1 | CASSPGQGEIYEQYF
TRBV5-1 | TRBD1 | CASSDVGGTAEAFF
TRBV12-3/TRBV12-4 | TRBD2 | CASSLEPVAGGVQGQYF
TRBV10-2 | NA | CASSTGSSVYGYTF
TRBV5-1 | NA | CASSLEVELNTEAFF
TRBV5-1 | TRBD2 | CASSWTSETYEQYF
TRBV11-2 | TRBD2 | CASSPGGGTSPQNIQYF
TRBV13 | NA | CASSSLRGPSYEQYF
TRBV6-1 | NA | CASRKGGSYEQYF
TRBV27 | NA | CASSLSAGEQYF
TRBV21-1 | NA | CASSKDWESGVPPQETQYF
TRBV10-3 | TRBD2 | CAIVGGGVYNEQFF
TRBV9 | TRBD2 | CASSARAGGYNEQFF
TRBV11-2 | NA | CASSLFTGERTDTQYF
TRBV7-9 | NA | CASSPEWLGPHYEQYF
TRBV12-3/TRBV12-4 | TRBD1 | CASSLAGTGGEQYF
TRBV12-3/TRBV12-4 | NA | CASSSPITDTQYF
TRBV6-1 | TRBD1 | CASSGLTGSKGYTF
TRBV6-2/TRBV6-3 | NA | CASSLQGNNEQFF
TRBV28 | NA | CASSLFKHTNQPQHF
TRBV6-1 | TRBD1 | CASRIPGQGSSEAFF
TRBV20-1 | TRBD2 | CSAHPSGVRNIQYF
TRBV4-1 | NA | CASSPQGLEETQYF
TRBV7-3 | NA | CASSLAFGSYNEQFF
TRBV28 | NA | CASKSSASTDTQYF
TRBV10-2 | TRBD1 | CASTTGTGTDTQYF
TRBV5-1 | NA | CAGSLEELGSMETQYF
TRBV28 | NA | CASSLWAVDTEAFF
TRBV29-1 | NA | CSVEGRGVYNQPQHF
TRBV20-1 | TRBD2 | CSARGRGGQETQYF
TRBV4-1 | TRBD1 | CASSQVKGAADTQYF
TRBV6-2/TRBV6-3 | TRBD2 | CASSLGGGPLHPYF
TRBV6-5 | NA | CASSQQGRATDTQYF
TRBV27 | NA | CASSLAGQYQPQHF
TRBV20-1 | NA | CSARVRTLAYNEQFF
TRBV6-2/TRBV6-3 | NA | CASSYLGVNTEAFF
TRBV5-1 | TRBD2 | CASSLPSGVSTDTQYF
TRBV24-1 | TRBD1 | CATSEQGVKDTQYF